This T cell receptor beta chain derives from a study of blood T cell repertoires in COVID-19 (dated by TCRdb to 2019 to 2021). Context from the whole study: The collaborator samples originated in the United States, Italy and Spain and spanned the acute and convalescent phases of COVID-19. The material from the prospective study consisted of cDNA or gDNA derived from T cells, B-cell-depleted T cells, or PBMCs. A freely available public database, intended as a resource for researchers studying the immune response to SARS-CoV-2, is where the repertoires were released. Where HLA class I and class II types were available, the types were taken from metadata supplied by the sample provider, not from assay-based typing. Samples were obtained from the ongoing ImmuneRACE study (first 160 participants) and from over a thousand subjects provided by 6 global collaborators. The dataset comprised deeply sampled blood TCRbeta repertoires from subjects exposed to, actively infected with, or recovered from COVID-19. Sample metadata almost always included a de-identified subject ID, COVID-19 status, age in years and sex.

For CDR1 and CDR2, the germline V gene lists KGHSH and LQKENI. The CDR3 runs 13 amino acids, cysteine and phenylalanine included. Solely the CDR3 DNA is kept, with 39 bases framed from the first base. Relative to germline, V is 0 bases shorter and J is 1 base shorter, with 3 bases between their ends. Overall study outcomes, separate from this receptor: How much clinical and demographic metadata was included differed by source and by participant, and the metadata was provided uncurated.

Enrolling through a virtual design, the prospective study's participants ranged in age from roughly 18 to 89 years and lived across around 25 United States geographic areas. To assign participants to cohorts, the prospective study relied on clinical history that participants themselves reported in a screening survey and a study questionnaire. Recovered participants in ImmuneRACE Cohort 3 were defined by two consecutive negative NP/OP PCR tests, clearance by a healthcare professional, or resolution of symptoms. Each participant in the prospective study had whole blood, serum and a nasopharyngeal or oropharyngeal swab collected by mobile phlebotomists. Prospective study participants could optionally give additional blood draws and questionnaires over an approximately two-month period. Prospective study blood samples were shipped either frozen or at room temperature before DNA extraction. The immunoSEQ Assay, a bias-controlled multiplex PCR, was used to amplify TCRbeta CDR3 regions from genomic DNA. As for how the authors treated the data: The number of nucleated cells in each sample was estimated by amplification of reference gene primers within the assay. To quantify the absolute abundance of each unique TCRbeta CDR3 rearrangement, sequence reads were collapsed and filtered. For each sample, productive Simpson clonality was calculated by taking the square root of Simpson's diversity index across productive rearrangements. The source is immuneACCESS, and TCRdb retained only in-frame sequences with V and J called. Part of the clones is not carried over; for the studies checked, unresolved V genes explain less than half of this, and the remainder is unexplained. V, J and clone size are those of that table, while D and trimming were read from the DNA. The sample includes approximately 300,000 clones, with 85% to 90% observed a single time. Around 9.3% of the sample belongs to the ten largest clones.

In this sample, this clone turned up a few times. The clone's antigen remains unknown. No base qualities exist here, and no much larger clone lies one base off it. Sequencing was done on a sample of PBMCs or T cells enriched from blood (not recorded which). This sequence originates from a woman younger than 35 who had recovered from COVID-19. The chain links TRBV18 with TRBJ1-1; no D gene call is confident. The CDR3 protein is CASSPPQNTEAFF. In nucleotide form, the sequence is TGTGCCAGCTCACCACCCCAGAACACTGAAGCTTTCTTT. Joined to the reference TRBV18 and TRBJ1-1 proteins, this CDR3 gives the full variable domain: NAGVMQNPRHLVRRRGQEARLRCSPMKGHSHVYWYRQLPEEGLKFMVYLQKENIIDESGMPKERFSAEFPKEGPSILRIQQVVRGDSAAYFCASSPPQNTEAFFGQGTRLTVV.